Presented here are 5 T cell receptor beta chains from one specimen sequenced in a study of ipilimumab plus nivolumab after autologous stem cell transplantation. Measured with immunoSEQ multiplex PCR; TCRdb has only the in-frame clones, and not every one. The sample gives 1,600 or so clones, 81% of which show up once; approximately 14% is in the top ten. This specimen was PBMCs, taken in a trial of ipilimumab plus nivolumab as post-transplant consolidation. These receptors came from a female donor with multiple myeloma.

V usage is TRBV27 and J usage is TRBJ2-3, with 7 bases matching TRBD1. The CDR3 covers 16 residues. Germline lookup yields CDR1 MNHEY and CDR2 SMNVEV (reference sequence). J gave up 3 bases and V 5 bases, and 11 bases lay outside the gene matches. CDR3 DNA: TGTGCCAGCAGTACCCCAACAGGGGTGGAGACAGATACGCAGTATTTT. The encoded protein is CASSTPTGVETDTQYF.

The chain uses TRBV21-1 and TRBJ1-5. TRBV21-1 is a pseudogene locus. This CDR3 is built from 17 residues. CDR3 loop: CASSKYQTPYSNQPQHF. The DNA of the CDR3 is TGTGCCAGCAGCAAATATCAGACCCCTTATAGCAATCAGCCCCAGCATTTT.

V usage is TRBV28 and J usage is TRBJ1-5; D may be TRBD1 (6 bases). Germline V gives CDR1 MDHEN, CDR2 SYDVKM. This CDR3 comprises 17 residues. The ends were cut back, 6 bases at V and 0 bases at J, with 18 bases in the middle. The CDR3: CASRQTGKGDSNQPQHF. The CDR3 region has the DNA TGTGCCAGCAGGCAAACAGGGAAGGGTGATAGCAATCAGCCCCAGCATTTT.

The V gene is TRBV28, the J gene TRBJ2-3; the D gene is possibly TRBD2 (5 bases). CDR1 is MDHEN, CDR2 SYDVKM, per germline. V was shortened by 7 bases and J by 2 bases, with 10 bases between the two germline ends. The CDR3 is 13 residues long. The CDR3 sequence is CASNSGNTDTQYF. The CDR3 DNA follows: TGTGCCAGCAACTCGGGGAACACAGATACGCAGTATTTT.

J is TRBJ1-2 and V is TRBV27; 8 nucleotides match TRBD1. The CDR3 is made up of 16 amino acids. In germline, CDR1 is MNHEY, CDR2 SMNVEV (reference sequence). The V and J ends lost 7 bases and 8 bases, in that order; junction bases with no gene match: 18. The DNA for the CDR3 is TGTGCCAGCAAGCACTTCCCGGGACAGGCCCTGAGGGGCTACACCTTC. It encodes CASKHFPGQALRGYTF.